This T cell receptor (beta chain) was identified during a study of T cells in Graves' hyperthyroidism and ophthalmopathy. The germline V gene has CDR1 MDHEN and CDR2 SYDVKM. V was cut by 7 bases and J by 1 base, with 16 bases left in between. The CDR3 has 15 residues. This clonotype was observed at least ten times. Researchers took RNA transcripts and amplified the TCR beta CDR3 regions from them. The HTBI primer set served for first-round RT-PCR of the TCR CDR3. Each CDR3 protein is one row after TCRdb ran MiXCR on the multiplex PCR reads. The sample carries about 590,000 distinct CDR3 sequences, approximately 15% recorded once.

Sequenced: blood. The source is a woman aged 18 to 35 with Graves' ophthalmopathy. The V call is TRBV28, the J call TRBJ1-1, with D tentatively TRBD1 (6 bases). CDR3 sequence: CASIRGGDGNTEAFF. The CDR3 bases are TGTGCCAGCATTAGGGGGGGCGACGGGAACACTGAAGCTTTCTTT.